The 23 T cell receptor beta chains below come from one sample, sequenced in a study of OX40 agonist ivuxolimab in advanced cancers. Only in-frame clones appear in the TCRdb table, and some are missing; sequencing was by immunoSEQ multiplex PCR. The sample includes around 65,000 clones, roughly 90% of them seen just once. Material: CD4+ or CD8+ T cells sorted from blood, obtained in a trial of the OX40 agonist ivuxolimab. The receptors were sampled from an adult with an advanced solid tumor such as melanoma, head and neck, liver or kidney cancer.

J is TRBJ2-5 and V is TRBV6-6, with 8 positions matching TRBD2. Germline CDR1 and CDR2: MNHNY and SVGAGI (reference sequence). CDR3 length: 16 amino acids. J gave up 4 bases and V 4 bases, and 11 bases lay outside the gene matches. This CDR3 reads CASSLLADFRGETQYF. DNA for the CDR3: TGTGCCAGCAGTTTACTAGCGGATTTTAGGGGAGAGACCCAGTACTTC.

The genes are TRBV6-1 and TRBJ2-1, with D possibly matching TRBD2 (6 bases). The germline gives CDR1 MNHNS, CDR2 SASEGT. The germline V and J ends were trimmed by 1 base and 9 bases, with 22 bases remaining between them. CDR3 length equals 17 residues. Written as DNA, the CDR3 is TGTGCCAGCAGTGAAGATTTGGTGGCGGGGAGGCGGAGTGAGCAGTTCTTC. Its protein is CASSEDLVAGRRSEQFF.

This chain connects TRBV6-1 to TRBJ2-3; D perhaps matches TRBD2 (6 bases). Per the germline V gene, CDR1 is MNHNS and CDR2 is SASEGT. V gave up 4 bases and J gave up 8 bases, with 25 bases separating them. CDR3 length: 17 residues. CDR3 in amino acids: CASSAPNLALDAFTQYF. The CDR3 nucleotides are TGTGCCAGCAGTGCGCCAAATCTAGCGCTGGACGCGTTTACGCAGTATTTT.

The CDR3 is CSASGQYF. As DNA, the CDR3 is TGCAGTGCTAGCGGGCAGTACTTC. The rearrangement uses TRBV20-1 and TRBJ2-7; D is unclear. CDR3 length: 8 residues. Germline V CDR1 and CDR2: DFQATT, SNEGSKA (reference sequence). V was pared by 3 bases and J by 9 bases, with 3 bases between.

This clone is termed medium-sized. This sequence joins TRBV10-3 and TRBJ1-6; TRBD1 might be the D (6 bases). Germline lookup yields CDR1 ENHRY and CDR2 SYGVKD. Between the trimmed V and J ends, which lost 0 bases and 11 bases, there was a span of 14 bases. The CDR3 has 15 amino acids. CDR3 in DNA: TGTGCCATCAGTGAGTCGAGGGGGGAGGATACACCCCTCCACTTT. This sequence encodes CAISESRGEDTPLHF.

Only one count was recorded for this clone. This sequence joins TRBV5-1 and TRBJ1-2, with D uncertain. This CDR3 is built from 15 residues. Germline CDR1 reads SGHRS; CDR2 reads YFSETQ. Trimming stripped 2 bases from V and 3 bases from J, with 14 bases between. In DNA form, the CDR3 reads TGCGCCAGCAGCTTTATAGACCCCGGGGACTATGGCTACACCTTC. It yields the protein CASSFIDPGDYGYTF.

This chain joins TRBV6-5 and TRBJ2-1; TRBD2 is a possible D gene (6 bases). This CDR3 comprises 15 residues. Deletions cut 6 bases from V and 10 bases from J, with 22 bases between. Germline CDR1 reads MNHEY; CDR2 reads SVGAGI. The CDR3 DNA reads TGTGCCAGCAGCCGGGACTCCCCACCGCGAAAGGAGCAGTTCTTC. Translated: CASSRDSPPRKEQFF.

The gene calls are TRBV5-1 and TRBJ2-7; D gene unclear. The CDR3 extends over 13 amino acids. Germline assignment: CDR1 SGHRS and CDR2 YFSETQ. Trimming left V 2 bases short and J 3 bases short, with 9 bases between. This CDR3 reads CASSLRASYEQYF. DNA of the CDR3: TGCGCCAGCAGCTTAAGGGCTAGCTACGAGCAGTACTTC.

The chain couples TRBV11-2 to TRBJ2-2; 9 bases map to TRBD2. V trimming: 2 bases; J trimming: 7 bases; junction bases outside the gene matches: 8. Germline CDR1 SGHAT, CDR2 FQNNGV. CDR3 length: 16 residues. The CDR3 DNA sequence: TGTGCCAGCAGCTTAAGGTTGCGGGGGGGCGACGGGGAGCTGTTTTTT. Its translation: CASSLRLRGGDGELFF.

The V gene is TRBV5-1, the J gene TRBJ2-5; D might be TRBD2 (5 bases). Germline CDR1 is SGHRS and CDR2 is YFSETQ. The CDR3 totals 15 residues. Trimming removed 6 bases at V and 5 bases at J, with 20 bases between. The CDR3 sequence: CASTFEAGPRETQYF. Here the CDR3 DNA reads TGCGCCAGCACCTTTGAGGCGGGCCCCAGGGAGACCCAGTACTTC.

This chain links TRBV25-1 with TRBJ2-1, with unresolved D. Per the germline V gene, CDR1 is MGHDK and CDR2 is SYGVNS. Trimming removed 8 bases at V and 6 bases at J, with 8 bases between. This CDR3 has 11 amino acids. DNA for the CDR3: TGTGCCAGCGAAAGGGCCAATGAGCAGTTCTTC. Its translation: CASERANEQFF.

V is TRBV9 and J is TRBJ1-1, with D maybe TRBD1 (6 bases). V shed 4 bases and J shed 4 bases, with 11 bases lying between them. Germline V gene data show CDR1 as SGDLS and CDR2 as YYNGEE. The CDR3 is 13 residues long. The CDR3 bases are TGTGCCAGCAGCACTGGGGGCCGCACTGAAGCTTTCTTT. This codes for CASSTGGRTEAFF.

This clone has just a few counts. V usage is TRBV4-1 and J usage is TRBJ2-2, with D possibly called TRBD1 or TRBD2 (5 bases each). Germline assignment: CDR1 MGHRA and CDR2 YSYEKL. The CDR3 runs to 15 residues. The V end lost 4 bases, the J end lost 1 base, and 10 bases lay between the germline ends. Written as DNA, the CDR3 is TGCGCCAGCAGCCCGGGACCGTTGAACACCGGGGAGCTGTTTTTT. Encoded protein: CASSPGPLNTGELFF.

This chain's CDR3 is CASSLESAGADNEQFF. In DNA, the CDR3 is TGTGCCAGCAGCTTAGAATCGGCAGGGGCGGACAATGAGCAGTTCTTC. The J gene is TRBJ2-1, the V gene TRBV7-9; TRBD1 might be the D (6 bases). The length of the CDR3 is 16 residues. CDR1 is SEHNR and CDR2 is FQNEAQ in the germline V gene (reference sequence). V was pared by 1 base and J by 5 bases, with 15 bases between.

The rearrangement joins TRBV6-1 to TRBJ2-5, with a possible D match to TRBD2 (6 bases). The CDR3 consists of 17 residues. The V end was cut by 0 bases, the J end by 5 bases, with 19 bases between. Germline CDR1 is MNHNS and CDR2 is SASEGT. CDR3 sequence: CASSEAMWGVVFETQYF. CDR3 DNA: TGTGCCAGCAGTGAAGCAATGTGGGGGGTGGTTTTTGAGACCCAGTACTTC.

This clone came up a few times. The chain carries TRBV4-2 and TRBJ2-2; the match to TRBD2 covers 13 bases. The V segment lost 0 bases and the J segment 4 bases; nucleotides outside the gene matches: 11. CDR3 length: 20 amino acids. Germline assignment: CDR1 LGHNA and CDR2 YNFKEQ. DNA of the CDR3: TGTGCCAGCAGCCAAGAGGCGGCGACTAGCGGGAGGAGAAGCACCGGGGAGCTGTTTTTT. As protein: CASSQEAATSGRRSTGELFF.

This clone was detected once. The CDR3 here is CASSFLADSGNEQFF. CDR3 nucleotides: TGTGCCAGCAGCTTTCTAGCGGACTCGGGCAATGAGCAGTTCTTC. The chain links TRBV5-6 to TRBJ2-1, with 7 nucleotides matching TRBD2. The CDR3 sequence is 15 residues long. Germline CDR1 SGHDT, CDR2 YYEEEE. With V trimmed by 2 bases and J by 6 bases, 8 bases remained unmatched. The full variable domain, completed using reference TRBV5-6 and TRBJ2-1, is DAGVTQSPTHLIKTRGQQVTLRCSPKSGHDTVSWYQQALGQGPQFIFQYYEEEERQRGNFPDRFSGHQFPNYSSELNVNALLLGDSALYLCASSFLADSGNEQFFGPGTRLTVL.

The gene calls are TRBV29-1 and TRBJ1-5, with unresolved D. Germline V CDR1 and CDR2: SQVTM, ANQGSEA. Deletions cut 8 bases from V and 7 bases from J, with 18 bases between. This CDR3 has 13 residues. The CDR3: CSSRPVRNQPQHF. The CDR3 nucleotides are TGCAGCTCCCGGCCCGTGCGAAACCAGCCCCAGCATTTT.

As DNA, the CDR3 is TGTGCCAGCAGCAATACCGGGACAGATAACTATGGCTACACCTTC. Residues: CASSNTGTDNYGYTF. The chain employs TRBV11-2 and TRBJ1-2; the match to TRBD1 covers 7 bases. The CDR3 runs to 15 residues. Germline CDR1 is SGHAT and CDR2 is FQNNGV. The V segment lost 5 bases and the J segment 1 base; nucleotides outside the gene matches: 7.

The CDR3 spells CASRKQGANNQETQYF. The CDR3 bases are TGTGCCAGTAGGAAGCAGGGGGCGAACAACCAAGAGACCCAGTACTTC. The chain employs TRBV19 and TRBJ2-5; TRBD1 aligns across 8 bases. CDR3 length equals 16 residues. Germline V gene data show CDR1 as LNHDA and CDR2 as SQIVND (reference sequence). The ends lost 6 bases at V and 0 bases at J; junction bases unmatched: 9.

V gene TRBV30 combines with J gene TRBJ1-1; 8 bases are shared with TRBD1. The germline V gene encodes CDR1 GTSNPN and CDR2 SVGIG (reference sequence). The CDR3 spans 12 residues. The V segment lost 6 bases and the J segment 8 bases; nucleotides outside the gene matches: 8. The CDR3 DNA reads as TGTGCCTGTAGGACAGGGACTTTGGAAGCTTTCTTT. This codes for CACRTGTLEAFF. The full variable domain, with the rest looked up from reference TRBV30 and TRBJ1-1, is SQTIHQWPATLVQPVGSPLSLECTVEGTSNPNLYWYRQAAGRGLQLLFYSVGIGQISSEVPQNLSASRPQDRQFILSSKKLLLSDSGFYLCACRTGTLEAFFGQGTRLTVV.

This clone was picked up a small number of times. The rearrangement uses TRBV7-3 and TRBJ2-7; maybe TRBD2 (5 bases). CDR1 and CDR2 from the germline V gene are SGHTA and FQGTGA. This CDR3 is built from 15 residues. V lost 0 bases to trimming and J lost 2 bases, with 11 bases between them. The CDR3 reads CASSLTGGPTYEQYF. The CDR3 DNA reads TGTGCCAGCAGCTTAACGGGCGGGCCTACCTACGAGCAGTACTTC.

This chain joins TRBV4-1 and TRBJ1-1; unclear D gene. Trimming shortened V by 0 bases and J by 4 bases, and 12 bases separated the two germline ends. The CDR3 contains 15 residues. Germline CDR1 and CDR2: MGHRA and YSYEKL. The CDR3: CASSQDMSGFTEAFF. CDR3 coding DNA: TGCGCCAGCAGCCAAGATATGAGCGGGTTCACTGAAGCTTTCTTT.